This TCR beta chain was captured by sequencing in a study of blood T cell repertoires in COVID-19 (dated by TCRdb to the early 2020s). Study-wide context: Samples covering the acute and convalescent phases of COVID-19 were provided by collaborators in the United States, Italy and Spain. Samples came from the ongoing ImmuneRACE study (first 160 participants) plus 1,254 subjects from 6 global collaborators. Subjects who had been exposed to COVID-19, were actively infected with it, or had recovered from it provided the deeply sampled blood TCRbeta repertoires that made up the dataset. The prospective study material was composed of cDNA or gDNA derived from T cells, B-cell-depleted T cells, or PBMCs. Where available, HLA class I and class II types were obtained from metadata supplied by the sample provider rather than from assay-based typing. Nearly every sample came with metadata listing a de-identified subject ID, COVID-19 status, age in years and sex. The repertoires were released in a freely available public database intended as a resource for research on the immune response to SARS-CoV-2.

TCRbeta CDR3 regions were amplified from genomic DNA using the immunoSEQ Assay, a bias-controlled multiplex PCR. Concerning the study's data processing: The number of nucleated cells in each sample was estimated from the amplification of reference gene primers within the assay. Sequence reads were collapsed and filtered to measure the absolute abundance of every unique TCRbeta CDR3 rearrangement. Productive Simpson clonality was computed per sample as the square root of Simpson's diversity index over productive rearrangements. Not all clones reach the TCRdb copy of this immuneACCESS table, which keeps in-frame sequences only. Checked studies attribute under half of the gap to unresolved V genes and leave the rest unexplained. Clone size and V and J calls were adopted from that table, with D and trimming inferred from the DNA. In this sample the table shows under 250,000 clones, 60% to 85% of which occur a single time. The ten largest make up 7.2% of the sample.

In the germline V gene, CDR1 corresponds to MGHDK and CDR2 to SYGVNS. The CDR3 goes from the cysteine to the phenylalanine over 16 residues. Only the CDR3 DNA is retained, 48 bases long and in frame from the first base. Here V drops 1 base and J drops 2 bases, and the junction holds 4 bases not matched to any gene. Whole blood was collected in K2EDTA tubes by collaborating institutions according to the institutions' own protocols. Collaborator samples were shipped for TCRbeta analysis as frozen whole blood, isolated PBMCs, or DNA extracted from either sample type. What the authors observed across the whole study: How much clinical and demographic metadata was included differed by source and by participant, and the metadata was provided uncurated.

Regarding this clone: It has no known antigen specificity. Qualities for individual bases were not recorded, and no much larger clone is one base off.

The sample comprised peripheral blood. The sequence is built from TRBV25-1 and TRBJ1-4, and 7 junction bases match TRBD1. This receptor was taken from a woman between 65 and 79 years old with acute or convalescent COVID-19. For the CDR3, the sequence is CASSELGGATNEKLFF. The DNA reads TGTGCCAGCAGTGAATTAGGGGGCGCGACTAATGAAAAACTGTTTTTT. Full variable domain (CDR3 extended with the reference TRBV25-1 and TRBJ1-4 proteins): EADIYQTPRYLVIGTGKKITLECSQTMGHDKMYWYQQDPGMELHLIHYSYGVNSTEKGDLSSESTVSRIRTEHFPLTLESARPSHTSQYLCASSELGGATNEKLFFGSGTQLSVL.